This T cell receptor beta chain was observed in a study of cytomegalovirus exposure and HLA in healthy donors. General observations from the study: It was reported that the classifier diagnosed cytomegalovirus status with high specificity and sensitivity in both the original and validation cohorts.

Turning to this clone: Antigen specificity is unknown.

Trimming took off 6 bases at V and 2 bases at J, with 5 bases between the two ends. The CDR3 totals 12 residues. Germline V gives CDR1 MNHNY, CDR2 SVGAGI (reference sequence). Clones were sequenced by immunoSEQ multiplex PCR, and TCRdb holds only the in-frame ones, with some missing. In the table there are tens of thousands of clones, roughly 89% of which are singletons. The sample consisted of PBMCs. The clonotype comes from a woman aged 18-29 years in good health and CMV-seronegative. The chain carries TRBV6-6 and TRBJ1-3; weak D call: TRBD1 (5 bases). This CDR3 is CASRGPGNTIYF. The CDR3 DNA sequence: TGTGCCAGCAGGGGGCCTGGAAACACCATATATTTT.